The rows below give T cell receptor beta chains drawn from one sample of a study of blood T cell repertoires in COVID-19. The repertoire was sequenced with immunoSEQ multiplex PCR; TCRdb's copy has only in-frame clones and lacks some. The sample shows 100,000 to 150,000 clones, 70% to 75% of them seen only once. Material for sequencing was peripheral blood. These receptors came from a man in his sixties with acute or convalescent COVID-19. CDR3s include the opening cysteine and the closing phenylalanine or tryptophan. The D gene is left open where the match is weak. Where a row states a size, it is once, few, many or the class of an expanded clone; other rows omit it.

TRBD2,once,TRBJ2-3,TRBV19,TGTGCCAGTAGACCGACTAGCGGGAGTCGAGGAGATACGCAGTATTTT,CASRPTSGSRGDTQYF
.,.,TRBJ2-3,TRBV5-4,TGTGCCAGCAGCTGGAGCGGAGTTAGCACAGATACGCAGTATTTT,CASSWSGVSTDTQYF
TRBD1,.,TRBJ2-2,TRBV12-5,TGTGCTAGTGGTTTGGTGGGTGTGACAGGGGATAATCCCGGGGAGCTGTTTTTT,CASGLVGVTGDNPGELFF
TRBD2,.,TRBJ2-2,TRBV5-1,TGCGCCAGCAGCAATTTGAAGCTAGCGGTGAACACCGGGGAGCTGTTTTTT,CASSNLKLAVNTGELFF
TRBD1,.,TRBJ2-1,TRBV7-3,TGTGCCAGCAGCGCAGGGGGACACAATGAGCAGTTCTTC,CASSAGGHNEQFF
.,.,TRBJ2-4,TRBV7-2,TGTGCCAGCAGCTCAGGAAACATTCAGTACTTC,CASSSGNIQYF
.,.,TRBJ2-3,TRBV30,TGTGCCTGGACCCGAGGTGGACAGTCCAGCACAGATACGCAGTATTTT,CAWTRGGQSSTDTQYF
.,.,TRBJ1-6,TRBV2,TGTGCCAGCATTGACAGCTCCTATAATTCACCCCTCCACTTT,CASIDSSYNSPLHF
.,.,TRBJ1-2,TRBV7-8,TGTGCCAGCAGCTTCGGAGCTAACTATGGCTACACCTTC,CASSFGANYGYTF
TRBD1,once,TRBJ1-1,TRBV6-5,TGTGCCAGCAGTTTAGGGACAGCGAACACTGAAGCTTTCTTT,CASSLGTANTEAFF
.,.,TRBJ1-5,TRBV12-5,TGTGCTAGTGGCAACGGGGGAATTCAGCCCCAGCATTTT,CASGNGGIQPQHF
TRBD2,.,TRBJ2-2,TRBV19,TGTGCCAGTATGGGGTCCAGGGGCACTAGCGGGAGACGTGGGACCGGGGAGCTGTTTTTT,CASMGSRGTSGRRGTGELFF
.,.,TRBJ1-4,TRBV5-1,TGCGCCAGCAGACCTGACAGTACTAATGAAAAACTGTTTTTT,CASRPDSTNEKLFF
TRBD1,.,TRBJ1-2,TRBV4-1,TGCGCCAGCAGCACACGGACAGGGGACAGCTACACCTTC,CASSTRTGDSYTF
TRBD2,.,TRBJ2-1,TRBV5-1,TGCGCCAGCAGCTTGCGTAGCGGGGGGCTCAATGAGCAGTTCTTC,CASSLRSGGLNEQFF
TRBD1,.,TRBJ1-5,TRBV28,TGTGCCAGCAGTTTAGCACAGGGGAGCAATCAGCCCCAGCATTTT,CASSLAQGSNQPQHF
.,few,TRBJ2-1,TRBV7-7,TGTGCCAGCAGCTTACGAGCCTCCAATGAGCAGTTCTTC,CASSLRASNEQFF
.,.,TRBJ1-1,TRBV29-1,TGCAGCGTTGCTGGGCTAAAATTGGACACTGAAGCTTTCTTT,CSVAGLKLDTEAFF